The following is a T cell receptor (beta chain) sequence with its context. This clone showed up just a few times. Its antigen specificity is not known. The record has no base qualities; no much larger clone is one base away. The record originates from a study of cytomegalovirus exposure and HLA in healthy donors (dated by TCRdb to 2017 to 2019). Background on the whole study: An earlier analysis of 587 of the donors reported 276 Gb of sequence data and roughly 120 million unique TCR beta sequences obtained from about 200 million T cells. Using immunosequencing, the study profiled T cell repertoires from some 670 subjects and related those repertoires to cytomegalovirus serostatus. Among the approximately 400 genotyped donors, approximately 76% belonged to the genetic ancestry cluster associated with self-reported Caucasian donors. Donor age, sex, ethnicity and CMV serostatus were collected together with the repertoire data. The aim of the study was to test whether cataloging public T cell receptors could identify signatures of past pathogen exposure. To study patterns of TCR occurrence, a later analysis re-analyzed previously published TCR beta repertoires from around 660 donors and added high-resolution HLA genotyping. Among some 400 genotyped donors of the cohort, an average of about 240,000 unique TCR beta nucleotide sequences was sequenced per donor, of which about 18% were non-productive. A later genetic analysis took genome-wide SNP genotypes for about three fifths of the 666 donors and used that subset as a discovery cohort. Approximately 300 gigabases of sequencing data and approximately 92 million unique TCR sequences made up an early release that covered about 640 HLA-typed donors. Class I and class II HLA loci were covered by the typing at four-digit resolution. Every discovery cohort repertoire had been produced on one sequencing platform. Besides the first cohort of roughly 640 subjects, a separate validation cohort made up of 120 different subjects was used. The later analysis used no new phenotypic data to find candidate immune exposures, relying instead on TCR beta sequences and their occurrence across donors. To predict cytomegalovirus infection status, the study brought together high-throughput TCR immunosequencing, statistical association of individual TCRs with disease status, and machine learning. Because of strong linkage in the cohort, roughly five DR-DQ haplotypes were treated as single units for association and clustering. In an earlier analysis of roughly 580 of the donors, high-throughput TCR beta sequencing was used to judge whether each TCR beta V gene segment behaved as functional or pseudogenic. Typing coverage differed by locus: A, B, C, DRB1 and DQB1 were typed in roughly 620-630 donors, DQA1 in approximately 520, DPA1 in some 570, and DPB1 in approximately 450. Paper-wide results and their limitations: Roughly uniform sequencing depth across donors was assumed in presence/absence analyses, although this assumption may not hold. A further reported finding was that TCR beta sequences accurately predicted the HLA-A and HLA-B alleles for most subjects in the first cohort. The classifier was reported to diagnose cytomegalovirus status with high specificity and sensitivity in both the original cohort and the validation cohort. Linkage disequilibrium might explain the correlated functional status among segregating V segments, but an unknown experimental factor could not be excluded. According to a later analysis, TCR association rates differed among HLA loci, with DRB1 alleles showing the most associated TCRs and HLA-C alleles showing the fewest. A group of highly shared sequence variants was considered likely to be a technical artifact of the sequencing pipeline. Because counts were too low, about 15 rarely observed V segments, including chromosome 9 orphons, were left out of the earlier analysis of approximately 580 of the donors. The study gave a list of some 150 TCR beta chains associated with cytomegalovirus. Because HLA typing was unavailable for some donors at each locus, only the typed subset was used in association tests. An earlier analysis of 450 to 750 of the donors showed that most TCR beta V segments appeared in productive rearrangements either about 87% or about 30% of the time, which broadly matched IMGT annotations. Immune exposure information for the cohort was limited to CMV serostatus. The authors suggested that the approach could potentially be generalized to other disease states and immunological phenotypes. When HLA alleles, especially DR and DQ, strongly co-occurred, attributing TCR associations to individual alleles was difficult. Three of the identified cytomegalovirus-associated TCR beta chains were confirmed in vitro to be specific for cytomegalovirus antigens. Most TCR sequences were observed very rarely across donors, whereas some public TCRs were present in many individuals. Several of the top co-occurrence clusters appeared to be linked to parvovirus B19, influenza, CMV and Epstein-Barr virus, according to a later analysis. A later analysis associated about 17,000 TCR beta sequences with specific HLA alleles at a false discovery rate of 0.05. Some IMGT-functional V segments, including TRBV6-2 and TRBV6-3, could not be told apart with the 87-base-pair reads, so those segments were excluded. A later genetic analysis associated a missense DCLRE1C variant with V-gene and J-gene trimming of TCR beta chains, and an independent cohort replicated the association. Compared with equally common non-associated chains, HLA-associated TCR beta chains in a later analysis were more clonally expanded and had lower generation probabilities. According to a later genetic analysis, donors in an Asian-associated ancestry cluster had fewer N-insertions in productive TCRs than the approximately 700-donor mean. Only TCR beta chains were sequenced in this cohort, and the absence of alpha or paired-chain data limited detectable features. A later analysis found that most CMV-associated TCR beta chains appeared HLA-restricted, with HLA associations seemingly driven largely by CMV exposure.

In total, around 600 healthy bone marrow donors made up the cohort. Cohort members were all nominally healthy when sampled, although unrecorded immune exposures were likely present. Of the roughly 670 cohort members, more than 250 had a positive CMV serostatus and 350 to 450 had a negative one, while no CMV serostatus was recorded for the donor. Every donor gave a peripheral blood sample, and the peripheral blood mononuclear cells from that sample were used for TCR beta sequencing. The Qiagen DNeasy Blood Extraction Kit was used to extract genomic DNA from the blood cell samples. From cysteine to phenylalanine, the CDR3 is 12 amino acids long. Only the CDR3 DNA is retained, 36 bases long and in frame from the first base. Based on the germline V gene, the CDR1 and CDR2 sequences are SGHDN and FVKESK. The V and J ends are trimmed by 3 bases and 0 bases, leaving 3 bases between them. The library was built by means of the immunoSEQ multiplex PCR assay. For the multiplex PCR, a mixture combining 60 forward primers for TCR Vbeta segments and 13 reverse primers for TCR Jbeta segments was used. The CDR3 region of rearranged TCR beta genes was amplified from genomic DNA by a multiplex PCR assay. On the Illumina HiSeq System, the amplified TCR beta libraries were sequenced as 87-base-pair reads. Turning to the authors' computational methods: Across the 700 or so repertoires, a later analysis counted roughly 84 million unique TCR beta chains, approximately 10 million of which were shared by at least two donors. To remove PCR and sequencing errors, raw reads were error-corrected and collapsed into unique sequences using a nearest-neighbor algorithm that merged closely related sequences. CDR3 sequences were aligned to IMGT reference sequences to assign V, D and J gene segments. For a sequence to be retained, a match of at least six nucleotides was required to both a V gene segment and a J gene segment. Rearrangements were classified as productive when the CDR3 lacked stop codons and remained in frame with V and J, and all other rearrangements were classified as non-productive. Following IMGT convention, CDR3 was defined as the stretch from the second conserved V-encoded cysteine to the conserved J-encoded phenylalanine. The earlier analysis of about 610 of the donors excluded sequences that lacked an unambiguous match to a single V gene segment. In an earlier analysis of several hundred of the donors, a V segment was called functional when productive rearrangements were above 56.7%, and segregating when the standard deviation between donors exceeded 5%. A statistical classification framework was built to diagnose cytomegalovirus status from the catalog of TCR beta chain sequences. In a later analysis, V and J genes were assigned by comparing TCR nucleotide sequences against IMGT/GENE-DB human TR gene sequences. The TCRdist pipeline was used in a later analysis to assign CDR3 sequences and most-parsimonious VDJ recombination scenarios. In a later analysis, each TCR beta chain was defined by its CDR3 amino acid sequence together with its V-gene family, and reads without a unique V-gene family were excluded. As a way to deal with suspected cross-contamination and a sequencing artifact, a later analysis dropped approximately 590 nucleotide sequences that were highly shared and had low generation probability. In a later analysis, a clonal expansion index was calculated for each public chain from normalized within-repertoire ranks of inferred template counts. Generation probabilities in a later analysis came from a VDJ recombination model fitted to out-of-frame rearrangements, and those results were checked against IGoR. Hypergeometric tests were used in a later analysis to score TCR-TCR, TCR-HLA and TCR-CMV co-occurrence, with a repertoire-size bias correction applied to the TCR pairs. To estimate false discovery rates, a later analysis permuted the HLA or CMV assignments 20 times. In a later analysis, co-occurring TCRs were grouped with DBSCAN, and TCRdist sequence similarity was added when clustering was performed within HLA-allele-positive subsets. For co-occurrence clustering, repertoires with fewer than 30,000 or more than 120,000 public chains were excluded, along with about five repertoires with anomalous nucleotide sharing. TCRdb's version of the immuneACCESS table is confined to in-frame rearrangements and falls short of the full clone set. An unresolved V gene accounts for under half of the shortfall where checked; the remainder is of unknown origin. For V, J and clone size, that table is used; D and trimming come from the DNA. A total of 80,000 to 100,000 clones appear in this sample, 81% of them only once. 10% of the sample is held by the ten biggest clonotypes.

The chain is assembled from TRBV14 and TRBJ2-7; the D gene assignment is ambiguous. Sample: PBMCs. This clonotype was sampled from a human donor in good health. DNA sequence: TGTGCCAGCAGCCAGAGCTCCTACGAGCAGTACTTC. This codes for CASSQSSYEQYF.